This T cell receptor beta chain came from a study of shared clonotypes between healthy human individuals. In the study overall: Per donor, CD8 memory used one plate, CD8 naive used two, CD4 memory used three and CD4 naive used three.

Study processing details: Filtering was not the same, since immunoSEQ gave junction-only sequences without quality scores. Using immunoSEQ multiplex PCR, the repertoire was profiled, and TCRdb retains in-frame clones only, with some absent. V and J calls and clone size are given by that table; D and trimming were obtained from the DNA. The data show about 680,000 clones, around four fifths seen once. There are 15 residues in the CDR3. Germline V gene data show CDR1 as MRHNA and CDR2 as SNTAGT. Trimming shortened V by 3 bases and J by 2 bases, and 10 bases separated the two germline ends. The TCR comes from a woman aged 25-40 years in good health. The chain carries TRBV6-4 and TRBJ2-2, with D possibly being TRBD1 (6 bases). The sequenced sample was memory CD4+ T cells sorted from blood. This sample's subset: CD45RA-negative fraction. The CDR3: CASSEHRANTGELFF. DNA of the CDR3: TGTGCCAGCAGTGAGCACAGGGCAAACACCGGGGAGCTGTTTTTT.